This T cell receptor (beta chain) is from a study of shared clonotypes between healthy human individuals. Across the study: Researchers drew samples from two women and a few men aged 18 to 49. Researchers assigned three CD4 naive, three CD4 memory, two CD8 naive and one CD8 memory plate to each donor.

Clones were read by immunoSEQ multiplex PCR, and TCRdb kept only the in-frame ones, dropping some. The sample yields 2 million to 3 million clones, more than 90% seen once. The specimen sequenced was naive CD4+ T cells sorted from blood. Subset here: CD45RA+ positively selected. This receptor was obtained from a man aged 18 to 35 in good health.

The CDR3 nucleotides read TGTGCCAGCTGGGGGGGGTTGGCGAGCACTGAAGCTTTCTTT. It encodes CASWGGLASTEAFF. The V gene is TRBV19, the J gene TRBJ1-1; maybe TRBD1 (5 bases). The CDR3 is made up of 14 amino acids. V dropped 9 bases and J dropped 4 bases, with 18 bases sitting between them. Germline V gives CDR1 LNHDA, CDR2 SQIVND (reference sequence).